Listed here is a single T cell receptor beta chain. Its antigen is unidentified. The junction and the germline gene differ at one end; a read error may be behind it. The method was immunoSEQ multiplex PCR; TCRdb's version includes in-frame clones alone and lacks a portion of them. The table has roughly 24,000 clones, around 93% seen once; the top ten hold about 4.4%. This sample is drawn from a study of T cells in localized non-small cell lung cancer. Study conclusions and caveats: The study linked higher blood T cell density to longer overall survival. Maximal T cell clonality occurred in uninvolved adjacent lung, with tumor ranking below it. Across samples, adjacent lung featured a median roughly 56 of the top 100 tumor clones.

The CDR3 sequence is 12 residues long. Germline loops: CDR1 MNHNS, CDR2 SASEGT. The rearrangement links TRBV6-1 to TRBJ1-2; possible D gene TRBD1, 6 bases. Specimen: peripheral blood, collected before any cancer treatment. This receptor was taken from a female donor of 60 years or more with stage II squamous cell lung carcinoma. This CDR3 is CASSETPGGMVF. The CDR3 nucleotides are TGTGCCAGCAGTGAAACCCCCGGGGGCATGGTCTTC.